This T cell receptor (beta chain) was obtained from a study of blood T cell repertoires in COVID-19. Looking at the study overall: Material from acute and convalescent COVID-19 was sourced from the United States, Italy and Spain.

Only in-frame clones appear in the TCRdb table, and some are missing; sequencing was by immunoSEQ multiplex PCR. The sample lists 150,000 to 200,000 clones; 80% were seen once. Trimming removed 6 bases from V and 5 bases from J, with 13 bases in between. Per the germline V gene, CDR1 is MNHEY and CDR2 is SVGAGI. The length of the CDR3 is 13 residues. The sequence came from a man between 40 and 49 years old who had recovered from COVID-19. The specimen sequenced was PBMCs or T cells enriched from blood (not recorded which). The chain has TRBV6-5 and TRBJ1-2; perhaps TRBD1 as D (6 bases). The CDR3 DNA reads as TGTGCCAGCAGCTCCCAGGGGCTATATGGCTACACCTTC. Amino acid sequence: CASSSQGLYGYTF.